This T cell receptor beta chain was identified during a study of T-cell memory formation after mild COVID-19. The V end was cut by 6 bases, the J end by 7 bases, with 9 bases between. CDR3 size: 12 residues. CDR1 is SGHTA, CDR2 FQGTGA, per germline. TCRdb re-analysed the 5' RACE reads in MiXCR, keeping a single row per CDR3 protein. Here the sample spans about 340,000 distinct CDR3 sequences, roughly 15% being singletons. The source material was PBMCs or a T cell subset sorted from them (not recorded which). This receptor was taken from a man between 18 and 29 years old who had mild COVID-19 (a few samples of this study predate the infection). Cell type and time point are not known. The chain employs TRBV7-3 and TRBJ2-2, with D possibly TRBD2 on 6 matching bases. The CDR3 protein is CASSRGVGELFF. The CDR3, as DNA: TGTGCCAGCAGTCGCGGGGTCGGGGAGCTGTTTTTT.